Given below is one TCR beta chain in context. Its antigen is unidentified. This entry comes from a study of T cells after yellow fever vaccination. Notes on the study in general: Though weaker, the secondary response peaked faster, on day 5 versus 15. Of the clonotypes, a small share occurred in both CD4 and CD8 compartments.

This CDR3 contains 16 residues. The V gene's germline CDR1 is KGHSH and CDR2 LQKENI. Trimming cost V 3 bases and J 0 bases, with 12 bases left between them. TCR cDNA, made by 5'RACE template switching, carried an added universal primer site and UMIs. TCRdb itself ran the 5' RACE reads through MiXCR, one entry per CDR3 protein. The table lists roughly 500,000 distinct CDR3 sequences, about 19% of them singletons. The sequence derives from a man aged 30 to 45 who received the YFV17D yellow fever vaccine. J is TRBJ2-1 and V is TRBV18; D possibly matches TRBD1 or TRBD2 (6 bases each). The source was PBMCs, collected 15 days after the yellow fever booster vaccination. Here the CDR3 reads CASSPLGGGSYNEQFF. Here the CDR3 DNA reads TGTGCCAGCTCACCGCTCGGAGGGGGCTCCTACAATGAGCAGTTCTTC.